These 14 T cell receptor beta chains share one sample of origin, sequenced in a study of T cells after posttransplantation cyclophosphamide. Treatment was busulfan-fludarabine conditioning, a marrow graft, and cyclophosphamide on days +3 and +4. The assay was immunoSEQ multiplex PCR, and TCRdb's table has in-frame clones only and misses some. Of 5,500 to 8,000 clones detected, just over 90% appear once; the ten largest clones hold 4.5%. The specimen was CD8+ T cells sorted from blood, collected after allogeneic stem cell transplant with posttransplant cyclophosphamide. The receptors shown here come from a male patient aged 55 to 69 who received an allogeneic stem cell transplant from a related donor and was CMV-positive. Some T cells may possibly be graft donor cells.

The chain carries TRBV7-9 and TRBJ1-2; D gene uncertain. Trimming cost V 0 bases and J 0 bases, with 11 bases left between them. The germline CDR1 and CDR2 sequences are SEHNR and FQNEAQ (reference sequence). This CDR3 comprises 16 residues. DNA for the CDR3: TGTGCCAGCAGCTTAGCGCTAGGCCCGTCTAACTATGGCTACACCTTC. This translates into CASSLALGPSNYGYTF.

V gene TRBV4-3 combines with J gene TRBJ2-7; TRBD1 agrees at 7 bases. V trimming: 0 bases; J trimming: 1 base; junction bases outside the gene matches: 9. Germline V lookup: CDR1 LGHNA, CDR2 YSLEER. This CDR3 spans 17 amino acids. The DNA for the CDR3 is TGCGCCAGCAGCCAAGATCGCGCGGACAGGCCTTCCTACGAGCAGTACTTC. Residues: CASSQDRADRPSYEQYF.

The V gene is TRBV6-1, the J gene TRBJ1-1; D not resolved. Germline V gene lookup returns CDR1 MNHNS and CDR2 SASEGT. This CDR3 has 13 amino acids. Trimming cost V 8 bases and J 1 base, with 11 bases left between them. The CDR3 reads CASGRTPNTEAFF. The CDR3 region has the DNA TGTGCCAGCGGGAGGACCCCGAACACTGAAGCTTTCTTT.

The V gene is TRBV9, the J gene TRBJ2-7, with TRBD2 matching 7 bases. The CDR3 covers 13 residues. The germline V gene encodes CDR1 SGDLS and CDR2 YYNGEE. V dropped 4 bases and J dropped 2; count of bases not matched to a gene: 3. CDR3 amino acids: CASSPGLTYEQYF. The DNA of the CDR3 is TGTGCCAGCAGCCCGGGACTAACCTACGAGCAGTACTTC. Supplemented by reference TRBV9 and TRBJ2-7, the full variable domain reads DSGVTQTPKHLITATGQRVTLRCSPRSGDLSVYWYQQSLDQGLQFLIQYYNGEERAKGNILERFSAQQFPDLHSELNLSSLELGDSALYFCASSPGLTYEQYFGPGTRLTVT.

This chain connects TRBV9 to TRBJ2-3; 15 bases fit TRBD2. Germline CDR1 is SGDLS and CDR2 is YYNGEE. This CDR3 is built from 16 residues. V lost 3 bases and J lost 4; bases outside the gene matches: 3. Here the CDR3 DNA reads TGTGCCAGCAGCGGGACTAGCGGGGGGGCATCAGATACGCAGTATTTT. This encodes CASSGTSGGASDTQYF.

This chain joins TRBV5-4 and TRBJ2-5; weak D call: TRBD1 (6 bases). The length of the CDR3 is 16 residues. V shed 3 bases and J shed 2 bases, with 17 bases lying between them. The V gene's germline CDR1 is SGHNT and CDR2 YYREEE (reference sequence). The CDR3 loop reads CASSSTPGQSQETQYF. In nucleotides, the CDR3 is TGTGCCAGCAGCTCCACTCCCGGACAGAGTCAAGAGACCCAGTACTTC.

The CDR3: CASSFSSGSYEQYF. Written as DNA, the CDR3 is TGTGCCAGCAGTTTCTCTAGCGGCTCCTACGAGCAGTACTTC. The rearrangement uses TRBV27 and TRBJ2-7; 7 nucleotides match TRBD2. CDR3 length equals 14 residues. The germline CDR1 and CDR2 sequences are MNHEY and SMNVEV (reference sequence). Trimming cost V 3 bases and J 0 bases; bases outside gene matches: 2.

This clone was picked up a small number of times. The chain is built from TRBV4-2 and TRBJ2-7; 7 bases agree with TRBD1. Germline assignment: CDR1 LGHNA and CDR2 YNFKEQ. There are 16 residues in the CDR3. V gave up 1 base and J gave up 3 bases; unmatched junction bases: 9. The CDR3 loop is CASSQVTGTAFYEQYF. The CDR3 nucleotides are TGTGCCAGCAGCCAAGTCACCGGGACAGCATTCTACGAGCAGTACTTC.

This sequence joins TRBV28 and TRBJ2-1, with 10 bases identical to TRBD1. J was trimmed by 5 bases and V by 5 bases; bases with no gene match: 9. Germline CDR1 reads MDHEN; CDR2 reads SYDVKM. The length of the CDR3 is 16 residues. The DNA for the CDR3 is TGTGCCAGCAGTCCCTTAGACAGGGGGCGGCACAATGAGCAGTTCTTC. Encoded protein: CASSPLDRGRHNEQFF.

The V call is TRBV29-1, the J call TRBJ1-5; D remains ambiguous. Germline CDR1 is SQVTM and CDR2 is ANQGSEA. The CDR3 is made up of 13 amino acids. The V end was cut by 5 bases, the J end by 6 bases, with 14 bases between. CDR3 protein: CSVSLGPGQPQHF. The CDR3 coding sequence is TGCAGCGTTTCCTTAGGCCCAGGTCAGCCCCAGCATTTT.

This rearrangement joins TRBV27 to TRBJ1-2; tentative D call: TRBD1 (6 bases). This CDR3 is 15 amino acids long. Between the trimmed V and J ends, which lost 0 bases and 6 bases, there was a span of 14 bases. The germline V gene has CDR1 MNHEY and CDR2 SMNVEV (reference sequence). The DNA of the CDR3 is TGTGCCAGCAGTTTATCGACGGGGGGGCTGAATGGCTACACCTTC. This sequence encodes CASSLSTGGLNGYTF.

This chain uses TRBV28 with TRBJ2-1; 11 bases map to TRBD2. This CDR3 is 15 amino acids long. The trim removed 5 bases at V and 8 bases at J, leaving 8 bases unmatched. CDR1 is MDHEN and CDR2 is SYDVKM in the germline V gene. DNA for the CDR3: TGTGCCAGCAGTCCCACTAGCGGGGGTGTAGATGAGCAGTTCTTC. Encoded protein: CASSPTSGGVDEQFF.

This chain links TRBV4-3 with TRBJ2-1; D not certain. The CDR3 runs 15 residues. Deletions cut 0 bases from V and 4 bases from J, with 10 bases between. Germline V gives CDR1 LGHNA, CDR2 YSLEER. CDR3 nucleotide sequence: TGCGCCAGCAGCCAAGATGGCAGTACGTACAATGAGCAGTTCTTC. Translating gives CASSQDGSTYNEQFF.

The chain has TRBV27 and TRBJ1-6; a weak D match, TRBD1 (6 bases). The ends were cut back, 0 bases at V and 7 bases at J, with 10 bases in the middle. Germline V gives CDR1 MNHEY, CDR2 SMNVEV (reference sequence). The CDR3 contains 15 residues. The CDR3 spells CASSLSSDRNSPLHF. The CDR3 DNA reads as TGTGCCAGCAGTTTATCGTCGGACAGAAATTCACCCCTCCACTTT.